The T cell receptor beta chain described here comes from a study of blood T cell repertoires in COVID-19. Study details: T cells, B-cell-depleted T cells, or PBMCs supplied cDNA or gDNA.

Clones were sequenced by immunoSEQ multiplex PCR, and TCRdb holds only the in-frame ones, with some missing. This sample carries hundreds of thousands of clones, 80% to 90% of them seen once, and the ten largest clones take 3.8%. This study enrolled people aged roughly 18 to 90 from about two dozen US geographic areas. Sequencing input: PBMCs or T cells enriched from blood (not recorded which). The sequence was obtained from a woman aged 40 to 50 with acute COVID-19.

Here the CDR3 reads CASSRQHRVRWVNTEAFF. Written as DNA, the CDR3 is TGTGCCAGCAGCCGCCAACACAGGGTCCGGTGGGTGAACACTGAAGCTTTCTTT. This chain uses TRBV3-1 (or the pseudogene TRBV3-2) with TRBJ1-1; perhaps TRBD1 as D (6 bases). V was trimmed by 4 bases and J by 0 bases, leaving 21 bases between them. From germline, CDR1 is LGHDT and CDR2 YNNKEL (reference sequence). This CDR3 region has 18 residues.